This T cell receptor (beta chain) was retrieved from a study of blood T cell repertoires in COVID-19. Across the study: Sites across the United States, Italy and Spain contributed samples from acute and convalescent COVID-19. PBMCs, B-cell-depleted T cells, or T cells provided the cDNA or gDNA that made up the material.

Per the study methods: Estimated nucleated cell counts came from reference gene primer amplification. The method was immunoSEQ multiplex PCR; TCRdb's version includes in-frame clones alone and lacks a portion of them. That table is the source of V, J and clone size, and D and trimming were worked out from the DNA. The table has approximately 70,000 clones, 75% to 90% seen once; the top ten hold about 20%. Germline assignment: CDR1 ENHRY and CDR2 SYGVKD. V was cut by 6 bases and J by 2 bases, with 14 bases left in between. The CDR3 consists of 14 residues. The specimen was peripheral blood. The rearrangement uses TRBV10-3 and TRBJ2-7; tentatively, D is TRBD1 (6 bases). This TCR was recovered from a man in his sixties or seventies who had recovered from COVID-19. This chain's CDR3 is CAIRATGQTYEQYF. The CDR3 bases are TGTGCCATCAGGGCTACCGGACAGACCTACGAGCAGTACTTC.